This T cell receptor (beta chain) came from a study of T cell responses to AZD1222 COVID-19 vaccine. Overall study results and limits: Clonal diversity may have been underestimated, and the donors were mostly white British, with more females than males. The study reported that nearly half of spike-specific TCRs target unmutated variant regions.

This CDR3 is built from 17 residues. The V segment lost 3 bases and the J segment 8 bases; nucleotides outside the gene matches: 10. Using immunoSEQ multiplex PCR, the repertoire was profiled, and TCRdb retains in-frame clones only, with some absent. The sample has some 150,000 clones, about 91% seen once. Regarding this clone: Its antigen is not known.

This receptor was obtained from an adult in good health. The sample in question was peripheral blood, obtained on day 0 of MenACWY control vaccination. This sequence joins TRBV23-1 and TRBJ1-4; 12 bases match TRBD1. TRBV23-1 carries the ORF label, with uncertain function. The CDR3 region is CASSHAGTGGAEEKLFF. The CDR3 nucleotides are TGCGCCAGCAGTCATGCCGGGACAGGGGGCGCGGAGGAAAAACTGTTTTTT.